A single sample gave rise to the 3 T cell receptor beta chains below, sequenced in a study of beta chain features in type 1 diabetes. Since all of the isolated RNA was reverse transcribed, expressed TCRB transcripts were what got sequenced. Only in-frame clones appear in the TCRdb table, and some are missing; sequencing was by immunoSEQ multiplex PCR. The top ten clones hold about 0.018% of a sample with 300,000 to 450,000 clones, 10% to 15% of them seen once. The sample comprised naive CD4+ T cells from blood. The receptor set was obtained from a man aged 18 to 29 in good health.

This clone was counted only a few times. The rearrangement uses TRBV11-1 and TRBJ2-7; 8 bases agree with TRBD1. Germline trimming cut 3 bases from V and 2 bases from J; bases unmatched to any gene: 3. The CDR3 spans 14 residues. CDR1 SGHAT and CDR2 FQDESV come from the germline V gene (reference sequence). The DNA of the CDR3 is TGTGCCAGCAGCTTCGGACAGGGCCCCTACGAGCAGTACTTC. Its translation is CASSFGQGPYEQYF.

The chain uses TRBV30 and TRBJ1-2; D perhaps matches TRBD1 (6 bases). V lost 5 bases and J 8 bases, leaving 12 bases between the germline ends. The CDR3 is 11 amino acids. Per the germline V gene, CDR1 is GTSNPN and CDR2 is SVGIG (reference sequence). The CDR3 sequence: CAWEQGIGYTF. In nucleotides, the CDR3 is TGTGCCTGGGAACAGGGTATCGGCTACACCTTC. The whole variable domain, filled in from reference TRBV30 and TRBJ1-2, reads SQTIHQWPATLVQPVGSPLSLECTVEGTSNPNLYWYRQAAGRGLQLLFYSVGIGQISSEVPQNLSASRPQDRQFILSSKKLLLSDSGFYLCAWEQGIGYTFGSGTRLTVV.

V gene TRBV4-1 combines with J gene TRBJ2-5; tentative D call: TRBD2 (6 bases). The germline V gene encodes CDR1 MGHRA and CDR2 YSYEKL. V was shortened by 0 bases and J by 5 bases, with 13 bases between the two germline ends. The CDR3 extends over 15 amino acids. The chain's CDR3 is CASSQDLGGKETQYF. The CDR3 nucleotides read TGCGCCAGCAGCCAAGATCTGGGGGGTAAGGAGACCCAGTACTTC.